These 31 T cell receptor beta chains share one sample of origin, sequenced in a study of PD-1 blockade in classical Hodgkin lymphoma. The assay was immunoSEQ multiplex PCR, and TCRdb's table has in-frame clones only and misses some. The table has over 20,000 clones, around nine tenths seen once; the top ten hold about 7%. Time point here: newly diagnosed, previously untreated cHL patient sample. By magnetic negative selection, CD8+ T cells were isolated from the thawed PBMCs. The sequencing input was CD8+ T cells from blood. The receptors were gathered from a human donor with classical Hodgkin lymphoma.

The chain carries TRBV27 and TRBJ2-2, with 8 nucleotides matching TRBD1. Trimming took 7 bases from V and 6 from J; bases not matched to a gene: 4. Germline CDR1 and CDR2: MNHEY and SMNVEV (reference sequence). The CDR3 totals 13 residues. The chain's CDR3 is CASKEQGAGELFF. The CDR3, as DNA: TGTGCCAGCAAGGAACAGGGGGCCGGGGAGCTGTTTTTT.

V usage is TRBV7-8 and J usage is TRBJ2-7; D gene ambiguous. The CDR3 totals 13 residues. V was pared by 6 bases and J by 0 bases, with 9 bases between. Germline loops: CDR1 SGHVS, CDR2 FQNEAQ. DNA for the CDR3: TGTGCCAGCAGGCCGCTCAGCTCCTACGAGCAGTACTTC. This translates into CASRPLSSYEQYF.

CDR3 amino acids: CSVLGGLDGYTF. The CDR3 nucleotides read TGCAGCGTCCTTGGGGGGTTGGATGGCTACACCTTC. The chain is built from TRBV29-1 and TRBJ1-2; D possibly corresponds to TRBD1 (5 bases). Germline CDR1 and CDR2: SQVTM and ANQGSEA. There are 12 residues in the CDR3. The V gene lost 6 bases and the J gene lost 6 bases, with 14 bases spanning the gap.

The chain combines TRBV6-4 with TRBJ2-1; possibly TRBD1 for D (7 bases). Trimming stripped 6 bases from V and 7 bases from J, with 13 bases between. The CDR3 runs 13 residues. Germline assignment: CDR1 MRHNA and CDR2 SNTAGT. The CDR3, as DNA: TGTGCCAGCAGCAGGGGGGCTTGGAATGAGCAGTTCTTC. It specifies CASSRGAWNEQFF.

With respect to this clone: Compared with germline, one end of the junction differs, possibly owing to a read error. V usage is TRBV7-8 and J usage is TRBJ2-1; 9 bases line up with TRBD1. The CDR3 has 15 residues. In germline, CDR1 is SGHVS, CDR2 FQNEAQ. The CDR3: CASSLGDRVGNEQFF. The CDR3 nucleotides are TGTGCCAGCAGTTTAGGGGACAGGGTGGGCAATGAGCAGTTCTTC.

Here the CDR3 DNA reads TGTGCCAGCAGCTTAACGGGGGCGAGCTCCTACGAGCAGTACTTC. Encoded protein: CASSLTGASSYEQYF. The rearrangement uses TRBV11-2 and TRBJ2-7; D might be TRBD1 or TRBD2, each matching 6 bases. The length of the CDR3 is 15 residues. Germline CDR1 and CDR2: SGHAT and FQNNGV. V lost 2 bases and J 0 bases, leaving 11 bases between the germline ends.

The rearrangement links TRBV7-9 to TRBJ2-7, with 10 bases matching TRBD2. The germline V gene has CDR1 SEHNR and CDR2 FQNEAQ (reference sequence). The CDR3 is 14 residues long. J lost 7 bases, V lost 1 base, and 4 bases had no gene match. This CDR3 is CASSLGTSGGEQYF. The CDR3 coding sequence is TGTGCCAGCAGCTTAGGGACTAGCGGAGGGGAGCAGTACTTC.

This chain connects TRBV10-3 to TRBJ1-1, with D perhaps matching TRBD1 (6 bases). The CDR3 loop spans 15 amino acids. Germline CDR1 is ENHRY and CDR2 is SYGVKD. V lost 7 bases to trimming and J lost 6 bases, with 21 bases between them. CDR3 residues: CAIIDLEQGRSEAFF. CDR3 coding DNA: TGTGCCATCATTGATCTTGAACAGGGTCGGTCTGAAGCTTTCTTT.

J is TRBJ2-2 and V is TRBV7-9; tentatively, D is TRBD1 (6 bases). The germline V gene has CDR1 SEHNR and CDR2 FQNEAQ (reference sequence). This CDR3 spans 16 amino acids. V gave up 2 bases and J gave up 8 bases, with 18 bases separating them. The CDR3 region has the DNA TGTGCCAGCAGCTTATATCCGGAGTCAGGGGCGGGGGAGCTGTTTTTT. It translates to CASSLYPESGAGELFF.

The J gene is TRBJ2-5, the V gene TRBV4-1, with TRBD2 matching 8 bases. The V gene's germline CDR1 is MGHRA and CDR2 YSYEKL. With V trimmed by 4 bases and J by 3 bases, 7 bases remained unmatched. The CDR3 contains 15 residues. As DNA, the CDR3 is TGCGCCAGCAGCCCAATTCAAGCGGGAGAAGAGACCCAGTACTTC. Translated, it gives CASSPIQAGEETQYF.

This rearrangement joins TRBV5-1 to TRBJ2-3; 7 nucleotides line up with TRBD1. V was clipped by 7 bases and J by 1 base; unmatched bases: 6. The germline gives CDR1 SGHRS, CDR2 YFSETQ. The CDR3 covers 14 residues. For the CDR3, the DNA is TGCGCCAGCGGCCGGGACAGACGCACAGATACGCAGTATTTT. It translates to CASGRDRRTDTQYF. Drawing the rest from reference TRBV5-1 and TRBJ2-3, the complete variable domain is KAGVTQTPRYLIKTRGQQVTLSCSPISGHRSVSWYQQTPGQGLQFLFEYFSETQRNKGNFPGRFSGRQFSNSRSEMNVSTLELGDSALYLCASGRDRRTDTQYFGPGTRLTVL.

The chain joins TRBV4-3 to TRBJ2-1, with 7 bases aligning to TRBD1. Germline V gene data show CDR1 as LGHNA and CDR2 as YSLEER. The CDR3 sequence is 17 residues long. V shed 3 bases and J 0 bases; nucleotides not matched to a gene: 8. The CDR3 spells CASSQNPRGSSYNEQFF. CDR3 in DNA: TGCGCCAGCAGCCAGAATCCCAGGGGGAGCTCCTACAATGAGCAGTTCTTC.

This clone was found once. The chain links TRBV5-1 to TRBJ2-1, with 7 bases identical to TRBD2. V shed 1 base, J shed 4 bases, and the junction held 2 bases outside the gene matches. Germline CDR1 is SGHRS and CDR2 is YFSETQ. The CDR3 extends over 14 amino acids. CDR3 amino acids: CASSLSGAYNEQFF. The CDR3 DNA is TGCGCCAGCAGCTTGAGCGGGGCTTACAATGAGCAGTTCTTC.

A few counts support this clone. This rearrangement joins TRBV6-4 to TRBJ2-7; D is uncertain. This CDR3 has 11 amino acids. Germline-derived CDR1 and CDR2 are MRHNA and SNTAGT. Trimming stripped 6 bases from V and 5 bases from J, with 8 bases between. DNA of the CDR3: TGTGCCAGCAGCCCTAGTGACGAGCAGTACTTC. Translating gives CASSPSDEQYF.

The J gene is TRBJ1-1, the V gene TRBV7-2; TRBD1 is a possible D gene (5 bases). This CDR3 contains 14 residues. Germline values: CDR1 SGHTA, CDR2 FQGNSA. The germline V and J ends were trimmed by 2 bases and 11 bases, with 18 bases remaining between them. The CDR3 DNA follows: TGTGCCAGCAGCTTACTTTCGACAGTCGGTGGCGCTTTCTTT. It specifies CASSLLSTVGGAFF.

The CDR3 here is CASSLAGTGIYEQYF. In DNA, the CDR3 is TGTGCCAGCAGCTTAGCTGGGACAGGGATCTACGAGCAGTACTTC. The rearrangement links TRBV11-2 to TRBJ2-7; 9 nucleotides match TRBD1. Germline CDR1 SGHAT, CDR2 FQNNGV. After removal of 1 base from V and 3 bases from J, the junction contained 4 bases not matched to a gene. The CDR3 loop spans 15 amino acids.

V usage is TRBV5-6 and J usage is TRBJ2-7; 11 bases fit TRBD2. After removal of 0 bases from V and 4 bases from J, the junction contained 3 bases not matched to a gene. The length of the CDR3 is 15 residues. The V gene's germline CDR1 is SGHDT and CDR2 YYEEEE. CDR3 in DNA: TGTGCCAGCAGCTTGGTAGCGGGAGGGGAATACGAGCAGTACTTC. It encodes CASSLVAGGEYEQYF.

The chain has TRBV27 and TRBJ2-3, with D tentatively TRBD1 (6 bases). Germline V gene lookup returns CDR1 MNHEY and CDR2 SMNVEV (reference sequence). CDR3 length: 16 amino acids. Trimming took off 4 bases at V and 2 bases at J, with 16 bases between the two ends. The CDR3 bases are TGTGCCAGCAGTTCGATCGTAGGACAGAACACAGATACGCAGTATTTT. It yields the protein CASSSIVGQNTDTQYF.

This chain links TRBV2 with TRBJ1-5; the D is unclear. The V end was cut by 7 bases, the J end by 2 bases, with 12 bases between. This CDR3 contains 14 residues. Germline CDR1 is SNHLY and CDR2 is FYNNEI. The CDR3 sequence is CASTPLVGNQPQHF. DNA for the CDR3: TGTGCCAGCACCCCCCTAGTAGGCAATCAGCCCCAGCATTTT. The full variable domain, completed using reference TRBV2 and TRBJ1-5, is EPEVTQTPSHQVTQMGQEVILRCVPISNHLYFYWYRQILGQKVEFLVSFYNNEISEKSEIFDDQFSVERPDGSNFTLKIRSTKLEDSAMYFCASTPLVGNQPQHFGDGTRLSIL.

This clone is a singleton in its sample. V and J are TRBV4-3 and TRBJ2-1, with 13 bases lining up with TRBD2. Losses at the gene ends were 0 bases for V and 6 bases for J; bases not matched to a gene: 11. CDR3 size: 19 residues. Germline-derived CDR1 and CDR2 are LGHNA and YSLEER. The CDR3 DNA reads TGCGCCAGCAGCCAAGATTCTACTAGCGGGAGGGGCAACTTCAATGAGCAGTTCTTC. Its protein is CASSQDSTSGRGNFNEQFF.

The gene calls are TRBV9 and TRBJ1-1, with 9 bases identical to TRBD1. Germline V CDR1 and CDR2: SGDLS, YYNGEE. V shed 4 bases, J shed 4 bases, and the junction held 5 bases outside the gene matches. The CDR3 spans 14 residues. This chain's CDR3 is CASSTDRGGTEAFF. The CDR3 DNA follows: TGTGCCAGCAGCACGGACAGGGGTGGCACTGAAGCTTTCTTT.

The chain carries TRBV19 and TRBJ1-4, with D hard to call. V lost 10 bases, J lost 10 bases, and 25 bases lay in between. Per the germline V gene, CDR1 is LNHDA and CDR2 is SQIVND (reference sequence). The CDR3 spans 15 residues. The CDR3 bases are TGTGCCACCTACCGAAGGTATGGAAGACGCGGAAAACTGTTTTTT. Translation gives CATYRRYGRRGKLFF.

This CDR3 reads CASSLGGMRTEAFF. The CDR3 coding sequence is TGTGCCAGCAGCTTGGGGGGAATGAGGACTGAAGCTTTCTTT. The V gene is TRBV5-6, the J gene TRBJ1-1; the D is unclear. CDR3 length: 14 residues. Germline lookup yields CDR1 SGHDT and CDR2 YYEEEE. Trimming pared 0 bases from V and 5 bases from J, leaving 11 bases between.

The gene calls are TRBV15 and TRBJ2-5; D is ambiguous. Trimming stripped 0 bases from V and 2 bases from J, with 7 bases between. In germline, CDR1 is LNHNV, CDR2 YYDKDF (reference sequence). This CDR3 is 14 amino acids long. The CDR3 DNA sequence: TGTGCCACCAGCAGAGATCGGGTTCAAGAGACCCAGTACTTC. This sequence encodes CATSRDRVQETQYF. Complete variable domain (other parts from reference TRBV15 and TRBJ2-5): DAMVIQNPRYQVTQFGKPVTLSCSQTLNHNVMYWYQQKSSQAPKLLFHYYDKDFNNEADTPDNFQSRRPNTSFCFLDIRSPGLGDTAMYLCATSRDRVQETQYFGPGTRLLVL.

The chain is built from TRBV23-1 and TRBJ2-7; perhaps D is TRBD1 or TRBD2 (6 bases each). TRBV23-1 is placed among ORFs of uncertain function. This CDR3 has 13 amino acids. The V gene lost 11 bases and the J gene lost 2 bases, with 16 bases spanning the gap. The CDR3 sequence: CAGGGTITYEQYF. The CDR3 region has the DNA TGCGCCGGGGGCGGGACAATAACCTACGAGCAGTACTTC.

This chain uses TRBV2 with TRBJ2-7, with D hard to call. The CDR3 length is 13 residues. The germline V gene encodes CDR1 SNHLY and CDR2 FYNNEI. V lost 1 base and J 5 bases, leaving 9 bases between the germline ends. CDR3 amino acids: CASSEGPLNEQYF. The CDR3 bases are TGTGCCAGCAGTGAAGGTCCTTTGAACGAGCAGTACTTC.

The sample holds a few counts of this clone. The genes are TRBV9 and TRBJ2-7, with 8 bases fitting TRBD1. V was pared by 3 bases and J by 7 bases, with 3 bases of the junction left unmatched. The CDR3 consists of 12 residues. The germline V gene has CDR1 SGDLS and CDR2 YYNGEE. The CDR3 sequence: CASSAGTGEQYF. Here the CDR3 DNA reads TGTGCCAGCAGCGCCGGGACAGGAGAGCAGTACTTC.

V gene TRBV29-1 combines with J gene TRBJ2-4; 9 bases agree with TRBD2. The germline V gene encodes CDR1 SQVTM and CDR2 ANQGSEA. V gave up 6 bases and J gave up 0 bases; unmatched junction bases: 12. The CDR3 totals 17 residues. The CDR3 loop reads CSVLPDSSGIAKNIQYF. DNA for the CDR3: TGCAGCGTCCTACCGGACTCTAGCGGGATAGCCAAAAACATTCAGTACTTC.

The V gene is TRBV6-4, the J gene TRBJ2-1; D uncertain. Between the trimmed V and J ends, which lost 4 bases and 4 bases, there was a span of 8 bases. The CDR3 length is 13 residues. Germline CDR1 and CDR2: MRHNA and SNTAGT. The CDR3 DNA reads TGTGCCAGCAGTGCGGAAGTTTACAATGAGCAGTTCTTC. Amino acid sequence: CASSAEVYNEQFF.

This clone showed up just a few times. In DNA form, the CDR3 reads TGTGCCAGCAGCTTGCAGCGGGGGGGCTTTGGTGAGCAGTTCTTC. It is translated as CASSLQRGGFGEQFF. The chain combines TRBV5-5 with TRBJ2-1, with TRBD2 identical over 10 bases. J lost 9 bases, V lost 1 base, and 7 bases had no gene match. The length of the CDR3 is 15 residues. The germline V gene has CDR1 SGHKS and CDR2 YYEKEE (reference sequence).

This clone showed up just once. V is TRBV7-9 and J is TRBJ2-1, with unresolved D. The CDR3 covers 15 residues. Germline V gives CDR1 SEHNR, CDR2 FQNEAQ (reference sequence). Trimming took off 1 base at V and 8 bases at J, with 15 bases between the two ends. The CDR3 sequence: CASSLVELGNDEQFF. In DNA, the CDR3 is TGTGCCAGCAGCTTAGTGGAACTTGGCAACGATGAGCAGTTCTTC.